Listed below are T cell receptor beta chains from one sample, sequenced in a study of vaccination effects on CD4 cells after COVID-19. No antigen is known for these receptors. The table came from immunoSEQ multiplex PCR; TCRdb's copy has only in-frame clones and leaves some out. The table includes 74,000 or so clones, 80% detected once. Sequenced here: CD4+ T cells from PBMCs cultured with SARS-CoV-2 spike peptides, sampled before COVID-19 vaccination. These receptors came from a human donor who received a COVID-19 vaccine. Both conserved end residues are part of each CDR3. The D gene is left open where the match is weak. A row's size may be missing; if present it is once, few, many or a size class.

J | V | size | D | DNA | CDR3
TRBJ2-6 | TRBV28 | . | . | TGTGCCAGCAGCTTGACAGGTCCGTCTACCTCTGGGGCCAACGTCCTGACTTTC | CASSLTGPSTSGANVLTF
TRBJ1-3 | TRBV9 | . | TRBD1 | TGTGCCAGCAGCGCCCGGGACAGGGGTGGTGGAAACACCATATATTTT | CASSARDRGGGNTIYF
TRBJ1-1 | TRBV7-3 | . | . | TGTGCCAGCAGCTTAGGACAGATGAACACTGAAGCTTTCTTT | CASSLGQMNTEAFF
TRBJ1-2 | TRBV3-1/TRBV3-2 | . | TRBD1 | TGTGCCAGCAGCCTCAGACAGGGAAACTATGGCTACACCTTC | CASSLRQGNYGYTF
TRBJ2-1 | TRBV24-1 | . | TRBD2 | TGTGCCACCAGTGATTTTTCTAGCGGGGATCACTACAATGAGCAGTTCTTC | CATSDFSSGDHYNEQFF
TRBJ2-2 | TRBV20-1 | . | . | TGCAGTGCTAGTCACAGGATGAACACCGGGGAGCTGTTTTTT | CSASHRMNTGELFF
TRBJ2-5 | TRBV12-5 | . | TRBD1 | TGTGCTAGTGGATCCGGGACAGGGTATCAGACCCAGTACTTC | CASGSGTGYQTQYF
TRBJ1-4 | TRBV6-5 | . | TRBD1 | TGTGCCAGCAGTACCACCGGGACAGTTAATGAAAAACTGTTTTTT | CASSTTGTVNEKLFF
TRBJ2-1 | TRBV4-2 | . | TRBD2 | TGTGCCAGCAGCCAAGAGATAGGCGGGGGGGCCAATGAGCAGTTCTTC | CASSQEIGGGANEQFF
TRBJ2-3 | TRBV18 | . | . | TGTGCCAGCTCACCACCGTCTAGCACAGATACGCAGTATTTT | CASSPPSSTDTQYF
TRBJ1-5 | TRBV7-2 | once | TRBD1 | TGTGCCAGCAGCTTAGTACCGGGACAGAGACAGCCCCAGCATTTT | CASSLVPGQRQPQHF
TRBJ1-1 | TRBV18 | . | . | TGTGCCAGCCGGGTGCAGAACACTGAAGCTTTCTTT | CASRVQNTEAFF
TRBJ1-6 | TRBV6-5 | . | . | TGTGCCAGCAGATGGATGGGCTCCTATAATTCACCCCTCCACTTT | CASRWMGSYNSPLHF
TRBJ2-5 | TRBV5-5 | . | . | TGTGCCAGCAGCTTAGGGTTGCGGGGGCTCCAAGAGACCCAGTACTTC | CASSLGLRGLQETQYF
TRBJ1-6 | TRBV7-2 | once | . | TGTGCCAGCAGCCCCCTATTGGGGTTCGATTCACCCCTCCACTTT | CASSPLLGFDSPLHF
TRBJ1-5 | TRBV18 | few | . | TGTGCCAGCTCACCAGAGACAGCCAATCAGCCCCAGCATTTT | CASSPETANQPQHF
TRBJ1-5 | TRBV7-2 | . | TRBD1 | TGTGCCAGCAGCTTAGTCCGGACAGGGGATCAGCCCCAGCATTTT | CASSLVRTGDQPQHF
TRBJ1-2 | TRBV7-8 | . | TRBD1 | TGTGCCAGCAGCAAGACAGGGGGCGATGGCTACACCTTC | CASSKTGGDGYTF
TRBJ2-2 | TRBV5-1 | . | . | TGCGCCAGCAGCTTGGCCAGGACGAACACCGGGGAGCTGTTTTTT | CASSLARTNTGELFF
TRBJ2-3 | TRBV18 | . | TRBD2 | TGTGCCAGCTCACCCACTAGCGGGGCTCCTCCCACAGATACGCAGTATTTT | CASSPTSGAPPTDTQYF
TRBJ1-5 | TRBV11-2 | once | . | TGTGCCAGCAGCACAACAGGGTACGATCAGCCCCAGCATTTT | CASSTTGYDQPQHF
TRBJ1-1 | TRBV6-5 | once | . | TGTGCCAGCAGTTACTCCCGGGCGGTGAACACTGAAGCTTTCTTT | CASSYSRAVNTEAFF